A single sample gave rise to the 2 T cell receptor beta chains below, sequenced in a study of blood T cells in healthy people across ages. PCR was performed a second time for roughly 7 to 11 cycles using a sample-barcoded 5' primer and a J-beta primer mix. TCRdb processed the 5' RACE reads anew with MiXCR; each CDR3 protein has one entry. This repertoire shows roughly 1.7 million distinct CDR3 sequences, about 35% found once; its top ten account for 11%. Sequencing was performed on blood. The receptors come from a woman aged 25 to 39 in good health.

J is TRBJ2-7 and V is TRBV10-3, with D tentatively TRBD1 or TRBD2 (5 bases each). Trimming removed 11 bases at V and 0 bases at J, with 17 bases between. CDR3 length: 14 amino acids. Germline V CDR1 and CDR2: ENHRY, SYGVKD. Here the CDR3 reads CASSWDPSSYEQYF. The CDR3 region has the DNA TGTGCCTCATCATGGGACCCGAGCTCCTACGAGCAGTACTTC.

This clonotype has a handful of counts. The rearrangement joins TRBV4-1 to TRBJ2-3; 10 bases align to TRBD2. After removal of 0 bases from V and 2 bases from J, the junction contained 8 bases not matched to a gene. This CDR3 region has 18 residues. Per the germline V gene, CDR1 is MGHRA and CDR2 is YSYEKL. The DNA for the CDR3 is TGCGCCAGCAGCCAAGATCCCGGACTAGCGGACTTCACAGATACGCAGTATTTT. This gives the protein CASSQDPGLADFTDTQYF.